This T cell receptor (beta chain) was obtained from a study of blood T cell repertoires in COVID-19. Assay used: immunoSEQ multiplex PCR; TCRdb lists only in-frame clones, some missing. The table lists roughly 250,000 clones, approximately 91% of them singletons. The V gene's germline CDR1 is MNHEY and CDR2 SVGAGI. V shed 4 bases, J shed 1 base, and the junction held 5 bases outside the gene matches. The CDR3 totals 16 residues. The sequenced sample was PBMCs or T cells enriched from blood (not recorded which). This receptor was taken from a woman aged 40 to 50 with acute COVID-19. This chain uses TRBV6-5 with TRBJ1-5, with TRBD1 identical over 9 bases. CDR3 nucleotides: TGTGCCAGCAGTTCGACAGGGGGACGGAGCAATCAGCCCCAGCATTTT. The encoded protein is CASSSTGGRSNQPQHF.